This T cell receptor beta chain derives from a study of technical replicates of blood from a few donors. Generated by immunoSEQ multiplex PCR, the TCRdb table keeps only in-frame clones and is missing some. The sample includes some 98,000 clones, around 95% of them seen just once. The CDR3 totals 11 residues. Germline CDR1 is SNHLY and CDR2 is FYNNEI. Trimming cost V 7 bases and J 5 bases, with 8 bases left between them. Sequenced material: T cells isolated from PBMCs. The chain recombines TRBV2 with TRBJ2-5, with D perhaps matching TRBD1 (5 bases). This receptor was taken from a human donor in good health. CDR3 bases: TGTGCCAGCACCCCAGGGGAGACCCAGTACTTC. This gives the protein CASTPGETQYF.